Sequencing of this T cell receptor beta chain was carried out in a study of post-analysis software for immune sequencing data. Study-wide context: Clinical courses comprised relapsing-remitting, secondary progressive and progressive-relapsing multiple sclerosis.

Incorporated into the TCR beta cDNA libraries were unique molecular identifiers, which served to reduce PCR and sequencing biases. Starting from roughly 1 to 10 million T cells, the study yielded hundreds of thousands of cDNA molecules. TCRdb redid the calling of the PCR reads with MiXCR, one entry per CDR3 protein. The data show approximately 690,000 distinct CDR3 sequences, 55% to 60% seen once. Study-level findings and limits: Controls showed significantly higher normalized Chao1 diversity than did multiple sclerosis patients. Samples made in the same batch grouped tightly together by F measure. With TRBV5-6, TRBV5-1 and TRBV20-1 included, 4 or 5 TRBV segments were more frequent in patients than in controls.

Germline assignment: CDR1 LGHDT and CDR2 YNNKEL (reference sequence). This CDR3 contains 21 residues. V lost 4 bases, J lost 3 bases, and 32 bases lay in between. A few counts support this clonotype. Its antigen is unidentified. The specimen was blood. This receptor was taken from a girl aged 2 to 9 with multiple sclerosis. The rearrangement uses TRBV3-1 and TRBJ2-3; D is perhaps TRBD2 (5 bases). This chain's CDR3 is CASSPRALSWIYGNRTDTQYF. CDR3 DNA: TGTGCCAGCAGCCCGAGGGCACTAAGCTGGATTTATGGGAATCGAACAGATACGCAGTATTTT.